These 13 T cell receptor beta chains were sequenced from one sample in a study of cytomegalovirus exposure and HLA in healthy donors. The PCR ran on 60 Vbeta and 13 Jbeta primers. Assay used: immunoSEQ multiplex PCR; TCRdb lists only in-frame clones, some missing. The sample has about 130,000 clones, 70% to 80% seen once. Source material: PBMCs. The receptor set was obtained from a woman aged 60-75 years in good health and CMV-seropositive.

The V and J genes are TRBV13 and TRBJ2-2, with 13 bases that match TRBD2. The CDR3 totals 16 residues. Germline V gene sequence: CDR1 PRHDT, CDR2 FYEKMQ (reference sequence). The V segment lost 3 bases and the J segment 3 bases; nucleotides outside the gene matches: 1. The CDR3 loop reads CASSFGLAGDTGELFF. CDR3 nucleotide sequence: TGTGCCAGCAGCTTCGGACTAGCGGGGGACACCGGGGAGCTGTTTTTT.

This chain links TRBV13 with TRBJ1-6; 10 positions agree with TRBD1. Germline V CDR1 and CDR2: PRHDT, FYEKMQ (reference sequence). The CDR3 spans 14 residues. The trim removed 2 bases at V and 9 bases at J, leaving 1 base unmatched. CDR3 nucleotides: TGTGCCAGCAGCTTAAGGGACAGGGGTTCACCCCTCCACTTT. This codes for CASSLRDRGSPLHF.

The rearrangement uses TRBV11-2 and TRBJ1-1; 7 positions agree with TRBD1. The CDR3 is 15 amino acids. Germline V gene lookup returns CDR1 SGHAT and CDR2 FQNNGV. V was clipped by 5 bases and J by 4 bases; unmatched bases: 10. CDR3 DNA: TGTGCCAGCAGCCCAGGGACAGCCTTCGGCACTGAAGCTTTCTTT. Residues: CASSPGTAFGTEAFF.

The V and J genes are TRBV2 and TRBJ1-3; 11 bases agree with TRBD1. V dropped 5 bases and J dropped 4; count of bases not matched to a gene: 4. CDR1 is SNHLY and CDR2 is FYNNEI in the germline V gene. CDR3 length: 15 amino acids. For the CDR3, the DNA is TGTGCCAGCAGTACGGACAGGGGGCAAGGAAACACCATATATTTT. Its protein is CASSTDRGQGNTIYF.

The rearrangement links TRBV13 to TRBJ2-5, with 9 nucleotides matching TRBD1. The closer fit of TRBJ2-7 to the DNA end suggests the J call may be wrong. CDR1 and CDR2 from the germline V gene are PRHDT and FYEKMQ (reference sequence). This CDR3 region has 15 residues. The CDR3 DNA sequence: TGTGCCAGCAGCTTGGGACAGGGTAATGTATACGAGCAGTACTTC. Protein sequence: CASSLGQGNVYEQYF.

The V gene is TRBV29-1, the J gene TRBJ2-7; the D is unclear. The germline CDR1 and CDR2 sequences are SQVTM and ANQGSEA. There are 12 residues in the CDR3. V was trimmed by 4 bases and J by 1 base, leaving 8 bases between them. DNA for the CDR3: TGCAGCGTTGGTGCAGTTTCCTACGAGCAGTACTTC. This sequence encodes CSVGAVSYEQYF.

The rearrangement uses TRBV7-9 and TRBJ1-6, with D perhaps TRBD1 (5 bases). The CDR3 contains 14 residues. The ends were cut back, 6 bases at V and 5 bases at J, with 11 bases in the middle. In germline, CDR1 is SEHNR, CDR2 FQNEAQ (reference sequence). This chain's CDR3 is CASSQGSNNSPLHF. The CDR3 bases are TGTGCCAGCAGTCAGGGATCCAATAATTCACCCCTCCACTTT.

Here the CDR3 reads CASSQAPPPYEQYF. CDR3 DNA sequence: TGCGCCAGCAGCCAAGCTCCTCCCCCCTACGAGCAGTACTTC. This sequence joins TRBV4-1 and TRBJ2-7; D remains ambiguous. The CDR3 runs 14 residues. Per the germline V gene, CDR1 is MGHRA and CDR2 is YSYEKL. Trimming took 1 base from V and 2 from J, leaving 9 bases between them.

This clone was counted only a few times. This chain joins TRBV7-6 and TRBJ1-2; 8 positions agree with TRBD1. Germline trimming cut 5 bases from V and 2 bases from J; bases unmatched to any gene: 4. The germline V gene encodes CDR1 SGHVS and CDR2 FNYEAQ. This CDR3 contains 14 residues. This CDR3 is CASSPRQGNYGYTF. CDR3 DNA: TGTGCCAGCAGCCCGAGACAGGGGAACTATGGCTACACCTTC.

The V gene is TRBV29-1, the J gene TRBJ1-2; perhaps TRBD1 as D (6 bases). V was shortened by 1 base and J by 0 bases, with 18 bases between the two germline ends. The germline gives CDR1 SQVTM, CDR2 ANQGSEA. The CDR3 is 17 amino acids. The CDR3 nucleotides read TGCAGCGTTGAAGGGTTCGCGACAGGCCAACCTAACTATGGCTACACCTTC. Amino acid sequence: CSVEGFATGQPNYGYTF.

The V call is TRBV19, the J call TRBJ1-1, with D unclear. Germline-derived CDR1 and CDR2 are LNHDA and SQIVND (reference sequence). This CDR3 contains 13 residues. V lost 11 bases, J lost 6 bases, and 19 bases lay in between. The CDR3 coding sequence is TGTGCCTCCACTCGAGACGGGTTCGCTGAAGCTTTCTTT. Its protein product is CASTRDGFAEAFF.

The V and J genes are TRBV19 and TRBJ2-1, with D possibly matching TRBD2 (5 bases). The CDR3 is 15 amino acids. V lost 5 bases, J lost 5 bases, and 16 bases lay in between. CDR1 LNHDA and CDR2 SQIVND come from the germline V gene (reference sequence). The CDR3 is CASSPPGVPDNEQFF. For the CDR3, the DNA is TGTGCCAGTAGTCCCCCCGGGGTTCCTGACAATGAGCAGTTCTTC.

CDR3 sequence: CASSQLGLAGGNEQFF. The CDR3 nucleotides are TGTGCCAGCAGCCAATTGGGACTAGCGGGGGGAAATGAGCAGTTCTTC. The chain carries TRBV7-8 and TRBJ2-1; 15 bases match TRBD2. The CDR3 is made up of 16 amino acids. Unmatched junction bases numbered 6, after V lost 5 bases and J lost 7 bases. The germline CDR1 and CDR2 sequences are SGHVS and FQNEAQ.